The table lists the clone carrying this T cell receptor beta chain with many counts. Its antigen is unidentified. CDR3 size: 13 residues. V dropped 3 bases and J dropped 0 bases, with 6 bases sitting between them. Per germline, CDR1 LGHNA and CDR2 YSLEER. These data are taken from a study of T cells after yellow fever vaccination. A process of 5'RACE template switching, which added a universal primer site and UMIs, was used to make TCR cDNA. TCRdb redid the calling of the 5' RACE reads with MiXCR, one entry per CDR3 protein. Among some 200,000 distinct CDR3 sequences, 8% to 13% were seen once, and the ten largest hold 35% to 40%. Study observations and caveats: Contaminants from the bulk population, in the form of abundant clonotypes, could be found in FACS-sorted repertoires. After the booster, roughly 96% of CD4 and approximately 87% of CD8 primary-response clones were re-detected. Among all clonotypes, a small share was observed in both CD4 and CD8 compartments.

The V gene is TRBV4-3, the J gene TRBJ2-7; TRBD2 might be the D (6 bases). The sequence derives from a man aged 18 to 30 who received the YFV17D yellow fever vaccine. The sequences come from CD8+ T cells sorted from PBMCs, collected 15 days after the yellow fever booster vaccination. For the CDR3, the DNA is TGCGCCAGCAGCCACGGGGGCTCCTACGAGCAGTACTTC. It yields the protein CASSHGGSYEQYF.